This entry features one T cell receptor (beta chain) sequence. The antigen is unknown. The CDR3 has 16 residues. Between the trimmed V and J ends, which lost 4 bases and 2 bases, there was a span of 15 bases. CDR1 and CDR2 from the germline V gene are SGHDN and FVKESK. The data derive from a study of T cells in Graves' hyperthyroidism and ophthalmopathy. It was RNA transcripts that yielded the amplified TCR beta CDR3 regions. The TCR CDR3 first-round RT-PCR relied on the HTBI primer set. TCRdb re-called the multiplex PCR reads through MiXCR, storing one row per CDR3 protein. Of a few hundred thousand distinct CDR3 sequences in the sample, more than 14% were seen once. Overall study results and limits: Researchers report that a 13 V-J model separated ophthalmopathy from stable hyperthyroidism.

In making diagnoses, clinical symptoms, serum thyroxine and TRAb, thyroid ultrasound and orbital computed tomography were all used. The chain links TRBV14 to TRBJ1-3; tentatively, D is TRBD1 (6 bases). This sequence was found in a woman in her thirties with Graves' ophthalmopathy. The source material was blood. The CDR3, as DNA: TGTGCCAGCAGCCCCCTCGGGGCAGGGGCTGGAAACACCATATATTTT. Its protein product is CASSPLGAGAGNTIYF.